A selection of T cell receptor beta chains follows, all from one sample in a study of T cell changes during pregnancy in multiple sclerosis. The data were produced by immunoSEQ multiplex PCR, yet TCRdb's version contains in-frame clones alone and is incomplete. The sample consists of around 70,000 clones, approximately 92% of them appearing once. The specimen was peripheral blood, collected after pregnancy. These receptors originate from a female donor in good health, enrolled as a control in a pregnancy study. Both conserved end residues are part of each CDR3. A D gene is named only where the DNA matches it firmly. Clone size, where shown, is once, few, many, or a class for clones that have expanded.

v_call	j_call	d_call	clone_size	cdr3_length	cdr3_nt	cdr3_aa
TRBV7-2	TRBJ2-5	TRBD2	.	14	TGTGCCAGCAGCTTAGAAACTAGCGAAGAGACCCAGTACTTC	CASSLETSEETQYF
TRBV13	TRBJ2-7	TRBD1	.	16	TGTGCCAGCAGCCCTAACGTACAGGGGGCGCGTCACGAGCAGTACTTC	CASSPNVQGARHEQYF
TRBV4-3	TRBJ2-6	.	once	19	TGCGCCAGCAGCCAAGATTCGGGCAGGGCTAGCTCTGGGGCCAACGTCCTGACTTTC	CASSQDSGRASSGANVLTF
TRBV4-2	TRBJ2-1	TRBD2	.	15	TGTGCCAGCAGCCAAGATAGCGGGGGGGCCAATGAGCAGTTCTTC	CASSQDSGGANEQFF
TRBV6-6	TRBJ2-1	TRBD2	.	13	TGTGCCAGCAGAGGCGGGAGCTACAATGAGCAGTTCTTC	CASRGGSYNEQFF
TRBV12-5	TRBJ2-5	TRBD1	once	13	TGTGCTAGTGGTCCAAACAGGGGTGAGACCCAGTACTTC	CASGPNRGETQYF
TRBV6-1	TRBJ1-5	.	.	15	TGTGCCAGCAGTGAGGGTGAGGGTGGCAATCAGCCCCAGCATTTT	CASSEGEGGNQPQHF
TRBV18	TRBJ2-1	TRBD2	.	14	TGTGCCAGCTCGGACGGGACTAGCGGTGATGAGCAGTTCTTC	CASSDGTSGDEQFF
TRBV28	TRBJ1-5	TRBD1	.	16	TGTGCCAGCAGTTCACAGGGGGCGCGGAGCAATCAGCCCCAGCATTTT	CASSSQGARSNQPQHF
TRBV5-4	TRBJ1-2	.	once	15	TGTGCCAGCAGCTGGGGAGGCAGTGAAATCTATGGCTACACCTTC	CASSWGGSEIYGYTF
TRBV6-5	TRBJ1-2	.	.	11	TGTGCCAGCACCGGGGGGAATGGCTACACCTTC	CASTGGNGYTF
TRBV2	TRBJ2-1	TRBD1	.	14	TGTGCCAGCAGCGATCGGGACAGTCACAATGAGCAGTTCTTC	CASSDRDSHNEQFF
TRBV7-9	TRBJ2-7	TRBD2	.	16	TGTGCCAGCAGCTTAGCCGTAGCGGGGTCCCCCTACGAGCAGTACTTC	CASSLAVAGSPYEQYF
TRBV29-1	TRBJ2-5	TRBD2	.	15	TGCAGCGCCCGGGATAGCGGGGGGGCGGGAGAGACCCAGTACTTC	CSARDSGGAGETQYF
TRBV28	TRBJ1-5	TRBD1	.	15	TGTGCCAGCAGGTTCCAGGGGGCCCGGAATCAGCCCCAGCATTTT	CASRFQGARNQPQHF
TRBV5-1	TRBJ1-2	.	.	15	TGCGCCAGCAGCTTGGCTGTACTCATGGGCGATGGCTACACCTTC	CASSLAVLMGDGYTF
TRBV10-3	TRBJ1-2	TRBD1	.	14	TGTGCCATCAGCCCCTCCACCCAGGGGGAGGGCTACACCTTC	CAISPSTQGEGYTF
TRBV7-2	TRBJ2-7	TRBD1	.	15	TGTGCCAGCAGCTTAGGTGGGGACAGGGACTACGAGCAGTACTTC	CASSLGGDRDYEQYF
TRBV4-1	TRBJ1-3	TRBD1	.	15	TGCGCCAGCAGCCATGCTGACAGGGGGAGAAACACCATATATTTT	CASSHADRGRNTIYF
TRBV5-1	TRBJ2-5	TRBD2	.	16	TGCGCCAGCAGCTTGGCCCCTAGCGGGGGCACAGGGACCCAGTACTTC	CASSLAPSGGTGTQYF
TRBV5-1	TRBJ2-5	.	.	14	TGCGCCAGCAGCTTAGCCGGGGACCAAGAGACCCAGTACTTC	CASSLAGDQETQYF
TRBV11-2	TRBJ2-1	.	.	17	TGTGCCAGCAGCTTAGTTGGTAGCGAAAGCTCCTACAATGAGCAGTTCTTC	CASSLVGSESSYNEQFF
TRBV4-2	TRBJ2-7	TRBD2	.	15	TGTGCCAGCAGCCCGCAAGGGACTACCCCCTACGAGCAGTACTTC	CASSPQGTTPYEQYF
TRBV4-2	TRBJ2-3	TRBD1	.	17	TGTGCCAGCAGCCAACGCTCGACAGGGGGTGTCCCAGATACGCAGTATTTT	CASSQRSTGGVPDTQYF
TRBV18	TRBJ2-7	.	.	12	TGTGCCAGCTCACTTCGTCCCTACGAGCAGTACTTC	CASSLRPYEQYF
TRBV27	TRBJ1-1	TRBD1	.	15	TGTGCCAGCAGTCCTTCGTTGTCAGGGGGCACTGAAGCTTTCTTT	CASSPSLSGGTEAFF
TRBV2	TRBJ2-6	TRBD1	.	16	TGTGCCAGCGACAGGGACAGGCTCTCTGGGGCCAACGTCCTGACTTTC	CASDRDRLSGANVLTF
TRBV7-2	TRBJ1-2	.	once	14	TGTGCCAGCAGTCCTATGATGGGCCGCTATGGCTACACCTTC	CASSPMMGRYGYTF
TRBV5-1	TRBJ2-1	.	.	12	TGCGCCAGCAGCTTGGCCTCAGATGAGCAGTTCTTC	CASSLASDEQFF
TRBV5-1	TRBJ2-4	.	.	14	TGCGCCAGCGCGACCATGGGTAGCCAAAACATTCAGTACTTC	CASATMGSQNIQYF